This T cell receptor beta chain was retrieved from a study of T-cell memory formation after mild COVID-19. In the study overall: Largely, TCR clusters stayed within a single donor.

Study conclusions and caveats: The CD4+ clones that contracted clustered mainly within CM and EM, and the CD8+ clones concentrated in EMRA. The study found balanced CD4/CD8 in clones contracting day 15 to 85 and a CD4+ lean in later expanders. Pre-infection memory carried some responding clones, suggesting that cross-reactive memory joined.

TCRdb re-called the 5' RACE reads with MiXCR, one entry per CDR3 protein. The profile shows fewer than 350,000 distinct CDR3 sequences, roughly an eighth of them singletons. As to this clonotype: Its antigen is still unknown.

Germline V gene data show CDR1 as SGHVS and CDR2 as FQNEAQ. The ends were cut back, 6 bases at V and 4 bases at J, with 13 bases in the middle. The CDR3 is 14 residues long. Material for sequencing was PBMCs or a T cell subset sorted from them (not recorded which). This chain links TRBV7-8 with TRBJ2-1; D may be TRBD1 (7 bases). This sequence was found in a man younger than 35 who had mild COVID-19 (a few samples of this study predate the infection). Cell type and time point are not known. CDR3 protein: CASRYSGGYNEQFF. The CDR3 coding sequence is TGTGCCAGCAGGTATTCAGGGGGGTACAATGAGCAGTTCTTC.